The 2 T cell receptor beta chains given below trace back to one sample, sequenced in a study of T cell responses to AZD1222 COVID-19 vaccine. Clones were sequenced by immunoSEQ multiplex PCR, and TCRdb holds only the in-frame ones, with some missing. Of around 130,000 clones listed, approximately 93% are singletons. Specimen: peripheral blood, collected on day 0 of AZD1222 vaccination. These TCRs come from an adult in good health.

The J gene is TRBJ2-7, the V gene TRBV4-3; 12 nucleotides match TRBD2. With V trimmed by 0 bases and J by 5 bases, 8 bases remained unmatched. The V gene's germline CDR1 is LGHNA and CDR2 YSLEER. The CDR3 covers 17 residues. CDR3 protein: CASSQDHLAGGRNEQYF. CDR3 DNA sequence: TGCGCCAGCAGCCAAGATCACCTAGCGGGAGGGAGAAACGAGCAGTACTTC.

This clone was seen once. The chain recombines TRBV27 with TRBJ1-1; D call uncertain. CDR1 and CDR2 from the germline V gene are MNHEY and SMNVEV (reference sequence). This CDR3 has 14 residues. V was pared by 2 bases and J by 2 bases, with 9 bases between. This CDR3 reads CASSLLGSNTEAFF. The CDR3 region has the DNA TGTGCCAGCAGTTTACTTGGCAGCAACACTGAAGCTTTCTTT.